This T cell receptor beta chain appears in the sequencing data of a study of T-cell memory formation after mild COVID-19. Study conclusions and caveats: For contracting clones, CD4+ ones sat mainly in CM and EM, CD8+ in EMRA. Clones contracting across day 15 to 85 had a balanced CD4/CD8 profile; later expanding clones leaned CD4+.

MiXCR, run by TCRdb on the 5' RACE reads, gives a single entry per CDR3 protein. The table has about 180,000 distinct CDR3 sequences, around 18% seen once. From germline, CDR1 is SGHRS and CDR2 YFSETQ. V shed 1 base and J shed 5 bases, with 12 bases lying between them. CDR3 length equals 14 residues. The sample holds a few counts of this clonotype. What it recognizes is unknown. Input material: PBMCs or a T cell subset sorted from them (not recorded which). The receptor's source is a man aged 18 to 29 who had mild COVID-19 (a few samples of this study predate the infection). Cell type and time point are not known. The rearrangement uses TRBV5-1 and TRBJ1-2; D is perhaps TRBD1 (6 bases). The CDR3 region has the DNA TGCGCCAGCAGCTTGAGCGAACAGGGATATGGCTACACCTTC. It codes for CASSLSEQGYGYTF.